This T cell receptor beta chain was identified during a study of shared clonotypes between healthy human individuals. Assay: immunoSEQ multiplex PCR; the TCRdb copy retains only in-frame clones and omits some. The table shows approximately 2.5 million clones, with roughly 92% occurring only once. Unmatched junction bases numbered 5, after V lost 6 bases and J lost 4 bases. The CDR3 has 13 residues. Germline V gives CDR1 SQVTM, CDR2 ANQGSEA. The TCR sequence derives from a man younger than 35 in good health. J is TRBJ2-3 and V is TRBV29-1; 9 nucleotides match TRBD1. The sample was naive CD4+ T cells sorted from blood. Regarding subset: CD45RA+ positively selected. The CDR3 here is CSVEQGAADTQYF. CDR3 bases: TGCAGCGTAGAACAGGGGGCTGCAGATACGCAGTATTTT.